This TCR beta chain is from a study of identical twins. Overall study results and limits: Interpretation of the results relied on cross-sectional statistical analysis and not on following the same donors. Within beta out-of-frame sequences, the excess sharing observed between twins was weaker.

This clonotype was seen many times. Antigen unknown. This CDR3 has 12 residues. V was trimmed by 4 bases and J by 7 bases, leaving 9 bases between them. Germline assignment: CDR1 SGHKS and CDR2 YYEKEE (reference sequence). TCRdb processed the 5' RACE reads anew with MiXCR; each CDR3 protein has one entry. The data contain roughly 690,000 distinct CDR3 sequences, 5.5% to 6.5% of them seen just once; the ten biggest clones take up roughly 1.6%. The sequencing sample was made of naive T cells sorted from blood. The sequence derives from a man aged 18 to 30 in good health. The rearrangement uses TRBV5-5 and TRBJ2-1; D possibly corresponds to TRBD1 (6 bases). This chain's CDR3 is CASSRDKNEQFF. The CDR3 DNA reads as TGTGCCAGCAGCCGGGACAAAAATGAGCAGTTCTTC.